Listed here are 28 T cell receptor beta chains from one sample, sequenced in a study of shared clonotypes between healthy human individuals. Sequenced by immunoSEQ multiplex PCR; TCRdb stores in-frame clones only, minus some. The data hold hundreds of thousands of clones, with about 96% observed a single time. The sample comprised naive CD4+ T cells sorted from blood. Subset: CD45RA+ positively selected. These receptors were collected from a woman between 25 and 40 years old in good health.

The rearrangement links TRBV30 to TRBJ1-5; 7 bases fit TRBD1. CDR1 and CDR2 (germline): GTSNPN, SVGIG (reference sequence). The CDR3 covers 14 residues. Trimming at V came to 0 bases and at J to 6 bases, leaving 5 bases not matched to a gene. The CDR3 nucleotides are TGTGCCTGGAGTGTGGACAGGCGAACTCAGCCCCAGCATTTT. This codes for CAWSVDRRTQPQHF.

The chain couples TRBV18 to TRBJ2-5; TRBD2 matches 7 bases. Germline V gives CDR1 KGHSH, CDR2 LQKENI. J gave up 2 bases and V 3 bases, and 3 bases lay outside the gene matches. The CDR3 has 14 residues. For the CDR3, the DNA is TGTGCCAGCTCACCGGGGGGGACTCAAGAGACCCAGTACTTC. It yields the protein CASSPGGTQETQYF.

V gene TRBV11-3 combines with J gene TRBJ1-3, with 12 bases identical to TRBD1. Germline CDR1 SGHNT, CDR2 YENEEA. The V segment lost 5 bases and the J segment 7 bases; nucleotides outside the gene matches: 6. CDR3 length: 15 amino acids. As DNA, the CDR3 is TGTGCCAGCAGCCCGGGACAGGGGGCAGGTAACACCATATATTTT. Amino acid sequence: CASSPGQGAGNTIYF.

A remark on this clone: The same CDR3 arises from other DNA sequences in this sample as well. The J gene is TRBJ2-5, the V gene TRBV7-9, with 7 bases matching TRBD1. The CDR3 is made up of 13 amino acids. Germline lookup yields CDR1 SEHNR and CDR2 FQNEAQ (reference sequence). With V trimmed by 4 bases and J by 3 bases, 2 bases remained unmatched. This CDR3 is CASSWTGEETQYF. The CDR3 nucleotides read TGTGCCAGCAGCTGGACAGGCGAAGAGACCCAGTACTTC.

The chain has TRBV5-1 and TRBJ1-2; 9 bases are shared with TRBD1. The V gene end was trimmed by 4 bases and the J gene end by 5 bases; junction bases not matched to a gene: 9. Germline V gives CDR1 SGHRS, CDR2 YFSETQ. The CDR3 has 15 amino acids. CDR3 sequence (DNA): TGCGCCAGCAGCCGGACAGGGACAGGGCCTTATGGCTACACCTTC. It translates to CASSRTGTGPYGYTF.

This chain connects TRBV2 to TRBJ2-2; 11 bases are shared with TRBD2. V lost 11 bases to trimming and J lost 1 base; unmatched junction nucleotides: 3. Germline V gene lookup returns CDR1 SNHLY and CDR2 FYNNEI. The CDR3 is made up of 14 amino acids. CDR3 nucleotide sequence: TGTGCCGGGGGGACTAGCGGGAACACCGGGGAGCTGTTTTTT. Its translation is CAGGTSGNTGELFF.

The chain joins TRBV19 to TRBJ1-3, with D tentatively TRBD1 (5 bases). Looked up from germline, CDR1 is LNHDA and CDR2 is SQIVND (reference sequence). V was clipped by 9 bases and J by 0 bases, with 9 bases between them. The CDR3 runs 13 residues. CDR3 DNA sequence: TGTGCCAGCAGGGATTACTCTGGAAACACCATATATTTT. Encoded protein: CASRDYSGNTIYF.

The chain carries TRBV10-3 and TRBJ2-4, with D possibly TRBD2 on 6 matching bases. The CDR3 is made up of 12 amino acids. Germline V gene lookup returns CDR1 ENHRY and CDR2 SYGVKD. V shed 10 bases and J shed 7 bases, with 14 bases lying between them. The CDR3 is CASPSGGNIQYF. CDR3 coding DNA: TGTGCCAGCCCTTCAGGAGGGAACATTCAGTACTTC.

The chain combines TRBV10-3 with TRBJ2-3; D is uncertain. Trimming pared 6 bases from V and 0 bases from J, leaving 4 bases between. Germline V gives CDR1 ENHRY, CDR2 SYGVKD. The length of the CDR3 is 12 residues. CDR3 region: CAIRDSTDTQYF. In DNA, the CDR3 is TGTGCCATCAGAGATAGCACAGATACGCAGTATTTT.

The chain is built from TRBV11-2 and TRBJ2-2; 11 bases map to TRBD2. Looked up from germline, CDR1 is SGHAT and CDR2 is FQNNGV. V was pared by 1 base and J by 5 bases, with 6 bases of the junction left unmatched. CDR3 length: 17 residues. In DNA, the CDR3 is TGTGCCAGCAGCTTAGTATCTAGCGGGAGGCGGACCGGGGAGCTGTTTTTT. Protein product: CASSLVSSGRRTGELFF. Supplemented by reference TRBV11-2 and TRBJ2-2, the full variable domain reads EAGVAQSPRYKIIEKRQSVAFWCNPISGHATLYWYQQILGQGPKLLIQFQNNGVVDDSQLPKDRFSAERLKGVDSTLKIQPAKLEDSAVYLCASSLVSSGRRTGELFFGEGSRLTVL.

This CDR3 reads CAWTTGTGDEKLFF. CDR3 nucleotide sequence: TGTGCCTGGACGACCGGGACAGGGGATGAAAAACTGTTTTTT. The rearrangement links TRBV30 to TRBJ1-4, with TRBD1 identical over 10 bases. CDR1 GTSNPN and CDR2 SVGIG come from the germline V gene (reference sequence). Trimming at V came to 4 bases and at J to 6 bases, leaving 5 bases not matched to a gene. The length of the CDR3 is 14 residues.

The rearrangement uses TRBV27 and TRBJ2-7, with TRBD2 identical over 8 bases. The CDR3 loop spans 20 amino acids. Germline CDR1 and CDR2: MNHEY and SMNVEV (reference sequence). Germline trimming cut 0 bases from V and 0 bases from J; bases unmatched to any gene: 16. The CDR3 sequence: CASSLSLAGIRSPLSYEQYF. The CDR3, as DNA: TGTGCCAGCAGTTTATCATTAGCGGGAATAAGAAGTCCCCTCTCCTACGAGCAGTACTTC.

V and J are TRBV29-1 and TRBJ2-1; 9 positions match TRBD1. The CDR3 loop spans 15 amino acids. V lost 6 bases, J lost 7 bases, and 13 bases stayed unmatched. Germline-derived CDR1 and CDR2 are SQVTM and ANQGSEA. The CDR3, as DNA: TGCAGCGTCGCATACCGGGACAGGGTAGGGAATGAGCAGTTCTTC. Translated: CSVAYRDRVGNEQFF.

The chain carries TRBV5-1 and TRBJ2-5; D not certain. CDR3 length equals 16 residues. Trimming took 4 bases from V and 2 from J, leaving 18 bases between them. Germline loops: CDR1 SGHRS, CDR2 YFSETQ. DNA for the CDR3: TGCGCCAGCAGCGCCACCGAAGCAGGATTACAAGAGACCCAGTACTTC. Protein: CASSATEAGLQETQYF. The full variable domain, rest sourced from reference TRBV5-1 and TRBJ2-5, is KAGVTQTPRYLIKTRGQQVTLSCSPISGHRSVSWYQQTPGQGLQFLFEYFSETQRNKGNFPGRFSGRQFSNSRSEMNVSTLELGDSALYLCASSATEAGLQETQYFGPGTRLLVL.

The rearrangement uses TRBV4-1 and TRBJ2-7; D possibly matches TRBD1 or TRBD2 (5 bases each). Germline V CDR1 and CDR2: MGHRA, YSYEKL. The CDR3 runs to 16 residues. V was clipped by 0 bases and J by 5 bases, with 17 bases between them. CDR3 amino acids: CASSQDGTSAWNEQYF. In DNA, the CDR3 is TGCGCCAGCAGCCAAGATGGGACCAGCGCCTGGAACGAGCAGTACTTC.

The genes are TRBV19 and TRBJ1-1; D is uncertain. V lost 5 bases to trimming and J lost 3 bases, with 13 bases between them. This CDR3 comprises 14 residues. Looked up from germline, CDR1 is LNHDA and CDR2 is SQIVND (reference sequence). The CDR3 reads CASSPPQRDTEAFF. CDR3 sequence (DNA): TGTGCCAGTAGTCCCCCTCAACGGGACACTGAAGCTTTCTTT.

The chain joins TRBV19 to TRBJ1-1; D gene unclear. The CDR3 covers 17 residues. CDR1 is LNHDA and CDR2 is SQIVND in the germline V gene (reference sequence). With 5 bases removed from V and 1 base from J, the gap between germline ends came to 20 bases. CDR3 protein: CASSARHSPVGNTEAFF. CDR3 sequence (DNA): TGTGCCAGTAGTGCCAGACACTCCCCGGTCGGGAACACTGAAGCTTTCTTT.

Note on this clone: Other DNA sequences in this specimen translate into the identical CDR3. The chain is built from TRBV7-2 and TRBJ1-2; D unclear. V lost 1 base, J lost 5 bases, and 5 bases lay in between. The CDR3 loop spans 12 amino acids. The germline V gene has CDR1 SGHTA and CDR2 FQGNSA. The CDR3 nucleotides read TGTGCCAGCAGCTTAGAAGGGTATGGCTACACCTTC. Amino acid sequence: CASSLEGYGYTF.

The chain is built from TRBV10-3 and TRBJ1-1; weak D call: TRBD1 (5 bases). V was cut by 3 bases and J by 1 base, with 9 bases left in between. The germline V gene has CDR1 ENHRY and CDR2 SYGVKD. The CDR3 has 14 residues. DNA of the CDR3: TGTGCCATCAGTGAACAGGAGACGAACACTGAAGCTTTCTTT. This gives the protein CAISEQETNTEAFF.

The rearrangement uses TRBV7-6 and TRBJ2-2; perhaps TRBD2 as D (5 bases). V was cut by 6 bases and J by 3 bases, with 11 bases left in between. Germline V gene data show CDR1 as SGHVS and CDR2 as FNYEAQ. This CDR3 contains 14 residues. The CDR3 DNA is TGTGCCAGCAGACAAGCGGCGGACACCGGGGAGCTGTTTTTT. Translation gives CASRQAADTGELFF.

This clone has just a few counts. The genes are TRBV5-1 and TRBJ1-4; D gene unclear. The V gene lost 4 bases and the J gene lost 6 bases, with 10 bases spanning the gap. The germline CDR1 and CDR2 sequences are SGHRS and YFSETQ. CDR3 length equals 13 residues. CDR3 sequence (DNA): TGCGCCAGCAGCCGGAGGACGGATGAAAAACTGTTTTTT. This gives the protein CASSRRTDEKLFF.

The V call is TRBV5-8, the J call TRBJ2-6; D may correspond to TRBD1 or TRBD2 (5 bases each). This CDR3 comprises 18 residues. The V end was cut by 1 base, the J end by 0 bases, with 14 bases between. The germline V gene has CDR1 SGHTS and CDR2 YDEGEE. This chain's CDR3 is CASSLRGAGNSGANVLTF. CDR3 DNA sequence: TGTGCCAGCAGCTTGCGAGGGGCAGGCAACTCTGGGGCCAACGTCCTGACTTTC. Supplemented by reference TRBV5-8 and TRBJ2-6, the full variable domain reads EAGVTQSPTHLIKTRGQQATLRCSPISGHTSVYWYQQALGLGLQFLLWYDEGEERNRGNFPPRFSGRQFPNYSSELNVNALELEDSALYLCASSLRGAGNSGANVLTFGAGSRLTVL.

The J gene is TRBJ2-1, the V gene TRBV11-1; D possibly uses TRBD1 or TRBD2 (5 bases each). CDR3 size: 16 residues. Germline CDR1 is SGHAT and CDR2 is FQDESV (reference sequence). Trimming shortened V by 0 bases and J by 5 bases, and 14 bases separated the two germline ends. Written as DNA, the CDR3 is TGTGCCAGCAGCTTAGCGGGGCTAGCTCATGACAATGAGCAGTTCTTC. It yields the protein CASSLAGLAHDNEQFF.

V is TRBV20-1 and J is TRBJ2-7, with 7 bases lining up with TRBD1. Trimming removed 6 bases from V and 7 bases from J; junction bases left unmatched: 6. Per the germline V gene, CDR1 is DFQATT and CDR2 is SNEGSKA (reference sequence). This CDR3 region has 11 residues. DNA of the CDR3: TGCAGTGCAACGACAGGGTTTGAGCAGTACTTC. This translates into CSATTGFEQYF.

The chain joins TRBV28 to TRBJ2-1; D is unresolved. Germline-derived CDR1 and CDR2 are MDHEN and SYDVKM. The CDR3 runs 11 residues. V was cut by 7 bases and J by 6 bases, with 7 bases left in between. In DNA form, the CDR3 reads TGTGCCAGCAATTTTATCAATGAGCAGTTCTTC. Encoded protein: CASNFINEQFF. The full variable domain, rest sourced from reference TRBV28 and TRBJ2-1, is DVKVTQSSRYLVKRTGEKVFLECVQDMDHENMFWYRQDPGLGLRLIYFSYDVKMKEKGDIPEGYSVSREKKERFSLILESASTNQTSMYLCASNFINEQFFGPGTRLTVL.

The chain is built from TRBV7-9 and TRBJ2-7, with 7 bases that match TRBD1. J lost 2 bases, V lost 3 bases, and 1 base had no gene match. The CDR3 length is 13 residues. CDR1 is SEHNR and CDR2 is FQNEAQ in the germline V gene (reference sequence). The CDR3 is CASSFRGTYEQYF. As DNA, the CDR3 is TGTGCCAGCAGCTTCAGGGGGACCTACGAGCAGTACTTC.

The chain is built from TRBV5-1 and TRBJ2-1; 8 nucleotides agree with TRBD2. V gave up 4 bases and J gave up 5 bases; unmatched junction bases: 11. The CDR3 contains 16 residues. CDR1 SGHRS and CDR2 YFSETQ come from the germline V gene. The CDR3 is CASSVTSGHANNEQFF. The DNA for the CDR3 is TGCGCCAGCAGCGTAACTAGCGGCCACGCTAACAATGAGCAGTTCTTC.

The V gene is TRBV2, the J gene TRBJ1-2, with 9 bases lining up with TRBD1. The junction had 3 bases not matched to a gene; V was cut back by 6 bases and J by 4 bases. The CDR3 spans 13 residues. Germline values: CDR1 SNHLY, CDR2 FYNNEI. CDR3 bases: TGTGCCAGCAGGCAGGGACAGGGCTATGGCTACACCTTC. This encodes CASRQGQGYGYTF.